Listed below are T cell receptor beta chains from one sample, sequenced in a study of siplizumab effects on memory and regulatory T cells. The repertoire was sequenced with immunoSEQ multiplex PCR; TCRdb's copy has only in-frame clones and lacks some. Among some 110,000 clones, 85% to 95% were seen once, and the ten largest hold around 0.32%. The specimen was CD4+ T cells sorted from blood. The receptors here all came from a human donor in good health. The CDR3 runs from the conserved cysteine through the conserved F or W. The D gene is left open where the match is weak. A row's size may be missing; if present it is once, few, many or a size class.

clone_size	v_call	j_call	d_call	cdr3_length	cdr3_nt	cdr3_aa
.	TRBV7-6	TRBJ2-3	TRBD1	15	TGTGCCAGCAGCTCCCCAGGGGGTAGCACAGATACGCAGTATTTT	CASSSPGGSTDTQYF
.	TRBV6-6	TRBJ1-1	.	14	TGTGCCAGCATTACCGGACAGACCAACACTGAAGCTTTCTTT	CASITGQTNTEAFF
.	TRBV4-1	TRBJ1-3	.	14	TGCGCCAGCAGCCAGGACAGACCTGGAAACACCATATATTTT	CASSQDRPGNTIYF
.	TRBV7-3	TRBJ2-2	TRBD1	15	TGTGCCAGCAGCCAGACAGGGGGCGCCGCCGGGGAGCTGTTTTTT	CASSQTGGAAGELFF
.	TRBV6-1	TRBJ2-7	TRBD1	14	TGTGCCAGCAGTGGGGGACAGCCCCCCTACGAGCAGTACTTC	CASSGGQPPYEQYF
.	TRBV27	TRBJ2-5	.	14	TGTGCCAGCAGTACCCAGACCTGGGGGGAGACCCAGTACTTC	CASSTQTWGETQYF
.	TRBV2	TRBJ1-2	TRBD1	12	TGTGCCAGCAGACTGACAGGGGCTGGCTACACCTTC	CASRLTGAGYTF
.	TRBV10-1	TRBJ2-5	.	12	TGCGCCAGCAGTGGTCGGGCAGAGACCCAGTACTTC	CASSGRAETQYF
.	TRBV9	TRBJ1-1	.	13	TGTGCCAGCACCAGTCAGGGGAACACTGAAGCTTTCTTT	CASTSQGNTEAFF
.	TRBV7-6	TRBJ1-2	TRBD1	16	TGTGCCAGCAGCTTAGGACAGGGGGCCCTCGGCTATGGCTACACCTTC	CASSLGQGALGYGYTF
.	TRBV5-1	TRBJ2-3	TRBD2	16	TGCGCCAGCAGTACTACTCTAGCGGGGGGCTCAGATACGCAGTATTTT	CASSTTLAGGSDTQYF
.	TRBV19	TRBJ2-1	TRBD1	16	TGTGCCAGTAGTAAGGGCTCGACAGGGGGACACAATGAGCAGTTCTTC	CASSKGSTGGHNEQFF
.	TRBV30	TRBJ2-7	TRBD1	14	TGTGCCTGGAGGGGGATACAGGGGATCTACGAGCAGTACTTC	CAWRGIQGIYEQYF
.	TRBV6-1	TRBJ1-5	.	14	TGTGCCAGCAGGACACGGGGGAGCAATCAGCCCCAGCATTTT	CASRTRGSNQPQHF
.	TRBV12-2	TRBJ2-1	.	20	TGTGCAAGTCGCTCACCACCGGGACTAGCGGGAGGGCGGTCCTACAATGAGCAGTTCTTC	CASRSPPGLAGGRSYNEQFF
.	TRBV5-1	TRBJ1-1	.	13	TGCGCCAGCAGCACCGGACCGAACACTGAAGCTTTCTTT	CASSTGPNTEAFF
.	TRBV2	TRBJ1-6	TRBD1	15	TGTGCCAGCAGTGACCCGACAGGGTCTGGATCACCCCTCCACTTT	CASSDPTGSGSPLHF
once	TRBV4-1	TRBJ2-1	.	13	TGCGCCAGCAGCCAAGCCGGGCGATTAGAGCAGTTCTTC	CASSQAGRLEQFF
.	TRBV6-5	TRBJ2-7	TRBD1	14	TGTGCCAGCAGGCCGGGGACAGGGAAGTACGAGCAGTACTTC	CASRPGTGKYEQYF
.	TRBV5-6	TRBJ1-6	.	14	TGTGCCAGCAGCCAAGTTGGCTCCCGATCGACCCTCCACTTT	CASSQVGSRSTLHF
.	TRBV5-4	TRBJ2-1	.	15	TGTGCCAGCAGCGTCCGCTCGGCGGAAATCAGTGAGCAGTTCTTC	CASSVRSAEISEQFF
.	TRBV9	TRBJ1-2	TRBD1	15	TGTGCCAGCAGCGAGGGGGGACAGGGTACCTATGGCTACACCTTC	CASSEGGQGTYGYTF
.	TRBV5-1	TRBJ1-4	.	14	TGCGCCAGCAGCCCGGACGGGACAAATGAAAAACTGTTTTTT	CASSPDGTNEKLFF
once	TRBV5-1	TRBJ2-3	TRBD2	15	TGCGCCAGCAGCCCTAGCGGGGGGGACTCGGTTACGCAGTATTTT	CASSPSGGDSVTQYF
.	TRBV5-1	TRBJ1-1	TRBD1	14	TGCGCCAGCAGCATGGGACAGGAGAACACTGAAGCTTTCTTT	CASSMGQENTEAFF
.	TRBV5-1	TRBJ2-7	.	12	TGCGCCAGCAGCTTGGAGGGATACGAGCAGTACTTC	CASSLEGYEQYF
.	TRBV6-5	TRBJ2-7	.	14	TGTGCCACAGCACTCTCCACAGCCCAATACGAGCAGTACTTC	CATALSTAQYEQYF
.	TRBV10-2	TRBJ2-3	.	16	TGCGCCAGCAGTGAGAGGTCGGGAGGACAGGCAGATACGCAGTATTTT	CASSERSGGQADTQYF
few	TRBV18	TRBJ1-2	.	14	TGTGCCAGCTCACCAGGACGGAGTCTCTATGGCTACACCTTC	CASSPGRSLYGYTF
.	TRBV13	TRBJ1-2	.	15	TGTGCCAGCAAGTTTTCCCGAACACGGAAGAATGGCTACACCTTC	CASKFSRTRKNGYTF
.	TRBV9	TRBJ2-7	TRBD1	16	TGTGCCAGCAGCGTAACAACCGGGACAGCGACGAGGGAGCAGTACTTC	CASSVTTGTATREQYF
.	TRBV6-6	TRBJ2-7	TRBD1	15	TGTGCCAGCAAAGCCCGAGACAGGGGGTCCTACGAGCAGTACTTC	CASKARDRGSYEQYF
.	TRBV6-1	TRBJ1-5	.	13	TGTGCCAGCAGTGAGGGTAGCAATCAGCCCCAGCATTTT	CASSEGSNQPQHF
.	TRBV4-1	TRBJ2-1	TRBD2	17	TGCGCCAGCAGCCAAGTGGCCGGTAAGCGGGACGGCAATGAGCAGTTCTTC	CASSQVAGKRDGNEQFF
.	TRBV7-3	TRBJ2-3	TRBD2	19	TGTGCCAGCAGCTTACGGGCCGCCGGGACTAGCGGGGGGGCAGATACGCAGTATTTT	CASSLRAAGTSGGADTQYF
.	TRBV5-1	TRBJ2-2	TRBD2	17	TGCGCCAGCAGCTTGGCGGGACTAGCGGGAGGAGGAATGGAGCTGTTTTTT	CASSLAGLAGGGMELFF
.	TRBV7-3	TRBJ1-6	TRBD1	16	TGTGCCAGCAGCTCTCGACAGGGAAGGAGGGTGGTACCCCTCCACTTT	CASSSRQGRRVVPLHF
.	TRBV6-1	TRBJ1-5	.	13	TGTGCCAGCAGTGAAGCCAGAAGCCAGCCCCAGCATTTT	CASSEARSQPQHF
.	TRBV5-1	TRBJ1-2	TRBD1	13	TGCGCCAGCAGCGCCGGACAGGGAAATGGCTACACCTTC	CASSAGQGNGYTF
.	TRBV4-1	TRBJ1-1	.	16	TGCGCCAGCAGCCAAGACGGAACAGCTGTGAACACTGAAGCTTTCTTT	CASSQDGTAVNTEAFF
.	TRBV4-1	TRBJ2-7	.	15	TGCGCCAGCAGCCGGGGGGCCTCGAGGGGCTACGAGCAGTACTTC	CASSRGASRGYEQYF
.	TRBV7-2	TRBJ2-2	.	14	TGTGCCAGCAGCTTGATGTCACTAACCGGGGAGCTGTTTTTT	CASSLMSLTGELFF
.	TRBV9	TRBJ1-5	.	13	TGTGCCAGCAGCGTAGATTCGGGTCAGCCCCAGCATTTT	CASSVDSGQPQHF
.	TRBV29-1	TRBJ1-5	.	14	TGCAGCGACGCCGGGCCCCGGGGCAATCAGCCCCAGCATTTT	CSDAGPRGNQPQHF
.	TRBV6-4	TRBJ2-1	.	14	TGTGCCAGCAGTGACAGGGGATCCTACAATGAGCAGTTCTTC	CASSDRGSYNEQFF
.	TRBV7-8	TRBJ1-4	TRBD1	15	TGTGCCAGCAGCTTCACGACAGGGTCTTTTGAAAAACTGTTTTTT	CASSFTTGSFEKLFF
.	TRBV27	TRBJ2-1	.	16	TGTGCCAGCAGTTTATCGAAGGCTATAAATAACAATGAGCAGTTCTTC	CASSLSKAINNNEQFF
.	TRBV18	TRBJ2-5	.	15	TGTGCCAGCTCACGGGGTTATGGAGGTCAAGAGACCCAGTACTTC	CASSRGYGGQETQYF
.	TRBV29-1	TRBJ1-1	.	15	TGCAGCGTTGAAGACAGGGCAGGTAAGAACACTGAAGCTTTCTTT	CSVEDRAGKNTEAFF
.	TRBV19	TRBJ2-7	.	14	TGTGCCAGTAGTCCTGACCGACTCTCCTACGAGCAGTACTTC	CASSPDRLSYEQYF
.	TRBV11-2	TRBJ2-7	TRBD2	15	TGTGCCAGCAGCTTAGCCAGCGGGGGGGTCTACGAGCAGTACTTC	CASSLASGGVYEQYF
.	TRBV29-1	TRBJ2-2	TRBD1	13	TGCAGCGTTTCGACAGGGGGGGCCGGGGAGCTGTTTTTT	CSVSTGGAGELFF
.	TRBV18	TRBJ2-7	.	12	TGTGCCAGCTCTCGGACAGCCTACGAGCAGTACTTC	CASSRTAYEQYF
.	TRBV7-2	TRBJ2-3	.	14	TGTGCCAGCAGCTCAGGGTTCGGCTCAGATACGCAGTATTTT	CASSSGFGSDTQYF
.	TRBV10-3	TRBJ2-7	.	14	TGTGCCATCAGTGAGCAGGGTTTCACCTACGAGCAGTACTTC	CAISEQGFTYEQYF